This TCR beta chain was observed in a study of beta chain features in type 1 diabetes. Every bit of the isolated RNA underwent reverse transcription, so sequencing read expressed TCRB transcripts. Profiling relied on immunoSEQ multiplex PCR, and the TCRdb table lists in-frame clones only, not all of them. This table has approximately 730,000 clones, roughly 12% appearing once. In the case of this clone: Its antigen is still unknown.

Every participating donor gave one draw, a heparinised blood sample averaging about 100 mL. The CDR3 is 15 amino acids. Germline assignment: CDR1 MGHDK and CDR2 SYGVNS. Trimming took 6 bases from V and 6 from J; bases not matched to a gene: 9. Study-level results: When Type 1 diabetes patients were examined, their TCRB CDR3s proved moderately but significantly shorter in all four CD4+ subsets. Equally in patients and controls, PCR might preferentially amplify shorter templates. Patients with type 1 diabetes showed fewer VDJ junction insertions and more deletions.

This clonotype originated in a man aged 18 to 30 with type 1 diabetes. The sequenced sample consisted of naive CD4+ T cells from blood. This chain uses TRBV25-1 with TRBJ2-3; 10 positions agree with TRBD1. This CDR3 is CASSSGTGVLDTQYF. The CDR3 DNA reads TGTGCCAGCAGCTCCGGGACAGGGGTTCTGGATACGCAGTATTTT.